Described below is a single T cell receptor (beta chain) sequence and its context. This specimen belongs to a study of blood T cell repertoires in COVID-19. Overall study: The samples span acute and convalescent COVID-19 from the United States, Italy and Spain. T cells, B-cell-depleted T cells, or PBMCs supplied cDNA or gDNA.

How the authors handled the data: Amplifying reference gene primers gave estimates of nucleated cell counts. Profiled with immunoSEQ multiplex PCR; TCRdb holds only in-frame clones, not every one. V, J and clone size derive from that table, while D and trimming were established from the DNA sequence. The repertoire holds over 65,000 clones, with around 87% as singletons. Sequences were obtained from peripheral blood. The receptor comes from a human donor in a cohort sampled during active COVID-19.

The chain's CDR3 is CASSLGPGIYEQYF. The DNA for the CDR3 is TGTGCCAGCAGCTTGGGCCCCGGAATCTACGAGCAGTACTTC. V usage is TRBV7-9 and J usage is TRBJ2-7; D is ambiguous. The V end was cut by 3 bases, the J end by 3 bases, with 12 bases between. This CDR3 region has 14 residues. CDR1 and CDR2 (germline): SEHNR, FQNEAQ (reference sequence).